These 23 T cell receptor beta chains came from one sample sequenced in a study of T cells after yellow fever vaccination. TCRdb recomputed calls from the 5' RACE reads with MiXCR, one row per CDR3 protein. The repertoire holds about 320,000 distinct CDR3 sequences, roughly 4.3% seen once, with roughly 19% in the top ten. Here the sequenced sample was PBMCs, taken 15 days after the yellow fever booster vaccination. The receptors stem from a young man who received the YFV17D yellow fever vaccine.

This clonotype came up a few times. The genes are TRBV11-3 and TRBJ2-3, with D possibly matching TRBD1 (6 bases). V was shortened by 3 bases and J by 6 bases, with 13 bases between the two germline ends. The CDR3 consists of 14 residues. Germline V gene lookup returns CDR1 SGHNT and CDR2 YENEEA. The CDR3, as DNA: TGTGCCAGCAGCTTTGGACAGCCTGGGGATACGCAGTATTTT. Amino acid sequence: CASSFGQPGDTQYF.

The table lists this clonotype with many counts. V is TRBV6-6 and J is TRBJ1-5; TRBD1 matches at 7 bases. V lost 4 bases to trimming and J lost 5 bases; unmatched junction nucleotides: 11. CDR1 and CDR2 (germline): MNHNY, SVGAGI (reference sequence). This CDR3 has 16 residues. The CDR3 DNA reads as TGTGCCAGCAGTTCCCGACAGGGCTCGGGGGATCAGCCCCAGCATTTT. Its translation is CASSSRQGSGDQPQHF.

This clonotype occurred many times. This chain links TRBV12-3 or TRBV12-4 with TRBJ1-2; no clear D. The CDR3 totals 13 residues. Trimming removed 3 bases at V and 4 bases at J, with 9 bases between. The CDR3 spells CASSFSPSYGYTF. The DNA for the CDR3 is TGTGCCAGCAGTTTTTCCCCGTCCTATGGCTACACCTTC.

The V gene is TRBV28, the J gene TRBJ2-5; either TRBD1 or TRBD2 may fit D (5 bases each). Trimming cost V 5 bases and J 3 bases, with 19 bases left between them. CDR3 size: 16 residues. Per the germline V gene, CDR1 is MDHEN and CDR2 is SYDVKM. This chain's CDR3 is CASSLPGTGRKETQYF. The DNA of the CDR3 is TGTGCCAGCAGTCTCCCAGGGACGGGACGGAAAGAGACCCAGTACTTC.

At least ten counts were recorded for this clonotype. This rearrangement joins TRBV5-1 to TRBJ2-1, with 9 bases aligning to TRBD2. Germline CDR1 and CDR2: SGHRS and YFSETQ. The ends lost 0 bases at V and 3 bases at J; junction bases unmatched: 4. The length of the CDR3 is 16 residues. The DNA for the CDR3 is TGCGCCAGCAGCTTGGCGCGGGGGGGGGACTACAATGAGCAGTTCTTC. Translating gives CASSLARGGDYNEQFF.

This chain links TRBV2 with TRBJ1-1; perhaps TRBD1 as D (6 bases). CDR3 size: 13 residues. Trimming cost V 2 bases and J 9 bases, with 13 bases left between them. Germline CDR1 reads SNHLY; CDR2 reads FYNNEI. The CDR3 loop reads CASSESVQGKAFF. In DNA, the CDR3 is TGTGCCAGCAGTGAATCGGTCCAGGGGAAAGCTTTCTTT.

The chain is built from TRBV7-2 and TRBJ2-3; TRBD2 matches at 16 bases. The V and J ends lost 2 bases and 2 bases, in that order; junction bases with no gene match: 10. Germline V gene data show CDR1 as SGHTA and CDR2 as FQGNSA. The length of the CDR3 is 20 residues. CDR3 amino acids: CASSLRWSGTSGGDTDTQYF. In DNA form, the CDR3 reads TGTGCCAGCAGCTTAAGATGGTCCGGGACTAGCGGGGGGGACACAGATACGCAGTATTTT.

This clonotype was picked up a small number of times. V and J are TRBV5-1 and TRBJ1-1, with 7 nucleotides matching TRBD1. The CDR3 extends over 14 amino acids. V gave up 6 bases and J gave up 1 base; unmatched junction bases: 6. The germline V gene encodes CDR1 SGHRS and CDR2 YFSETQ. As DNA, the CDR3 is TGCGCCAGCACCTGGGACAGTTGGAACACTGAAGCTTTCTTT. Protein product: CASTWDSWNTEAFF.

This clonotype was found many times. V usage is TRBV11-3 and J usage is TRBJ2-1; 10 bases agree with TRBD2. The CDR3 covers 15 residues. V shed 4 bases, J shed 4 bases, and the junction held 4 bases outside the gene matches. The germline V gene encodes CDR1 SGHNT and CDR2 YENEEA. As DNA, the CDR3 is TGTGCCAGCAGCTCCTTACTAGCGGGGTACAATGAGCAGTTCTTC. Its protein product is CASSSLLAGYNEQFF.

This clonotype occurred many times. The V gene is TRBV7-2, the J gene TRBJ2-7; 10 bases match TRBD1. Germline CDR1 is SGHTA and CDR2 is FQGNSA. Trimming took 5 bases from V and 3 from J; bases not matched to a gene: 10. CDR3 length: 16 amino acids. CDR3 sequence (DNA): TGTGCCAGCAGCGTGCTCCCGGGACAGGGGTTCTACGAGCAGTACTTC. Encoded protein: CASSVLPGQGFYEQYF. Combining the CDR3 with reference TRBV7-2 and TRBJ2-7 gives the whole variable domain GAGVSQSPSNKVTEKGKDVELRCDPISGHTALYWYRQSLGQGLEFLIYFQGNSAPDKSGLPSDRFSAERTGGSVSTLTIQRTQQEDSAVYLCASSVLPGQGFYEQYFGPGTRLTVT.

This clonotype was recorded at least ten times. The chain carries TRBV6-2 or TRBV6-3 and TRBJ2-3; 9 bases agree with TRBD2. Germline assignment: CDR1 MNHEY and CDR2 SVGEGT. The CDR3 sequence is 15 residues long. Trimming took 6 bases from V and 5 from J; bases not matched to a gene: 9. CDR3 protein: CASRPILAGGDTQYF. CDR3 coding DNA: TGTGCCAGCAGGCCAATACTAGCGGGTGGAGATACGCAGTATTTT.

This clonotype came up many times. V and J are TRBV12-5 and TRBJ2-2; D remains unclear. The V gene lost 7 bases and the J gene lost 5 bases, with 5 bases spanning the gap. The V gene's germline CDR1 is LGHNT and CDR2 FRNRAP. The CDR3 length is 11 residues. The CDR3 reads CASAKTGELFF. The CDR3 nucleotides are TGTGCTAGTGCCAAAACCGGGGAGCTGTTTTTT.

J is TRBJ2-3 and V is TRBV4-1; no clear D gene. The CDR3 is 17 amino acids. Germline CDR1 reads MGHRA; CDR2 reads YSYEKL. V was cut by 0 bases and J by 3 bases, with 16 bases left in between. This CDR3 reads CASSQDRAAVGTDTQYF. CDR3 in DNA: TGCGCCAGCAGCCAAGATCGGGCTGCCGTGGGGACAGATACGCAGTATTTT.

This clonotype has at least ten counts. V and J are TRBV7-3 and TRBJ2-7; the match to TRBD1 covers 7 bases. The V and J ends lost 5 bases and 4 bases, in that order; junction bases with no gene match: 17. In germline, CDR1 is SGHTA, CDR2 FQGTGA. The CDR3 is 17 amino acids. CDR3 protein: CASSTTDETGALYEQYV. The CDR3 nucleotides read TGTGCCAGCAGCACGACGGACGAAACAGGGGCACTTTACGAGCAGTACGTC.

This clonotype was seen repeatedly, ten times or more. The chain recombines TRBV10-3 with TRBJ1-4; D perhaps matches TRBD1 (5 bases). Trimming pared 0 bases from V and 8 bases from J, leaving 13 bases between. Germline V gives CDR1 ENHRY, CDR2 SYGVKD. The length of the CDR3 is 15 residues. The CDR3 region has the DNA TGTGCCATCAGTGAGTCCGGGGCAGAAGGCGAAAAACTGTTTTTT. It translates to CAISESGAEGEKLFF.

There are many counts of this clonotype. The J gene is TRBJ2-5, the V gene TRBV5-1; D is ambiguous. Germline V lookup: CDR1 SGHRS, CDR2 YFSETQ. The CDR3 is 13 residues long. The germline V and J ends were trimmed by 3 bases and 1 base, with 7 bases remaining between them. CDR3 nucleotide sequence: TGCGCCAGCAGCTATACTCTCCAAGAGACCCAGTACTTC. Translated, it gives CASSYTLQETQYF.

This chain links TRBV5-5 with TRBJ1-2; D gene unclear. This CDR3 has 14 amino acids. Deletions cut 0 bases from V and 7 bases from J, with 13 bases between. Germline V lookup: CDR1 SGHKS, CDR2 YYEKEE (reference sequence). The chain's CDR3 is CASSLDLRGIGYTF. The CDR3 bases are TGTGCCAGCAGCTTGGACCTTCGGGGAATTGGCTACACCTTC.

The chain links TRBV6-1 to TRBJ2-7, with D possibly TRBD2 on 6 matching bases. This CDR3 has 15 residues. Germline-derived CDR1 and CDR2 are MNHNS and SASEGT. The V end lost 7 bases, the J end lost 0 bases, and 16 bases lay between the germline ends. As DNA, the CDR3 is TGTGCCAGCAAGCGGGTCATATCGAGCTCCTACGAGCAGTACTTC. Its translation: CASKRVISSSYEQYF.

This clonotype was found a few times. This sequence joins TRBV6-1 and TRBJ2-1; 8 bases are shared with TRBD2. The V and J ends lost 4 bases and 7 bases, in that order; junction bases with no gene match: 9. CDR1 is MNHNS, CDR2 SASEGT, per germline. This CDR3 spans 15 amino acids. This CDR3 reads CASSVLAGGSNEQFF. Written as DNA, the CDR3 is TGTGCCAGCAGTGTACTGGCGGGGGGTTCGAATGAGCAGTTCTTC.

V gene TRBV4-3 combines with J gene TRBJ2-5; 11 bases align to TRBD2. This CDR3 spans 22 amino acids. The V gene's germline CDR1 is LGHNA and CDR2 YSLEER. V shed 0 bases and J 0 bases; nucleotides not matched to a gene: 18. The CDR3 spells CASSQDISSRLAGGQYQETQYF. The CDR3 DNA reads TGCGCCAGCAGCCAAGATATCAGTTCGCGGCTAGCGGGGGGTCAGTACCAAGAGACCCAGTACTTC.

This clonotype showed up many times. This chain links TRBV12-3 or TRBV12-4 with TRBJ1-5; 11 nucleotides line up with TRBD1. The V gene end was trimmed by 5 bases and the J gene end by 11 bases; junction bases not matched to a gene: 8. This CDR3 region has 14 residues. CDR3 residues: CASSPGQGEGSQHF. The DNA of the CDR3 is TGTGCCAGCAGTCCGGGACAGGGGGAGGGATCCCAGCATTTT.

In DNA, the CDR3 is TGTGCCAGCTCCCCAGGACAGATGAACACTGAAGCTTTCTTT. Translation: CASSPGQMNTEAFF. The chain employs TRBV18 and TRBJ1-1; tentatively, D is TRBD1 (6 bases). Germline V lookup: CDR1 KGHSH, CDR2 LQKENI. V was cut by 6 bases and J by 0 bases, with 11 bases left in between. The CDR3 is 14 residues long.

This clonotype was picked up many times. The CDR3 nucleotides are TGTGCCACCAGCAGGAGGGATGAAAAACTGTTTTTT. It translates to CATSRRDEKLFF. The rearrangement links TRBV15 to TRBJ1-4; D not certain. Trimming cost V 3 bases and J 6 bases, with 5 bases left between them. Germline assignment: CDR1 LNHNV and CDR2 YYDKDF (reference sequence). The CDR3 length is 12 residues.